The 6 T cell receptor beta chains below all came from one sample that was sequenced in a study of T cell repertoires in cytomegalovirus infection. In TCRdb, the reads were re-called with MiXCR into one record per CDR3 protein. Seen here are 900,000 to 950,000 distinct CDR3 sequences, roughly 30% observed once, and the top ten hold 11% to 15%. The antigens of these receptors remain unknown. The sample was cultured CD8+ T cells from PBMCs, taken from culture after CMV antigen stimulation. These receptors all come from a human donor in good health (CMV status not recorded). Some clones in this sample may be carry-over from other donors' samples.

The V and J genes are TRBV12-3 or TRBV12-4 and TRBJ1-5; a weak D match, TRBD1 (6 bases). CDR3 length: 14 amino acids. V lost 8 bases to trimming and J lost 3 bases, with 14 bases between them. Here the CDR3 DNA reads TGTGCCAGCTCAGGGGTAGGGGCCAATCAGCCCCAGCATTTT. As protein: CASSGVGANQPQHF.

This clonotype has just a few counts. CDR3 nucleotides: TGCAGTGCGTCCCGCGAGGGTTTCGGAGATCAGCCCCAGCATTTT. Protein sequence: CSASREGFGDQPQHF. This chain uses TRBV20-1 with TRBJ1-5; D not resolved. Germline values: CDR1 DFQATT, CDR2 SNEGSKA (reference sequence). The CDR3 runs 15 residues. Trimming took 6 bases from V and 5 from J, leaving 20 bases between them.

This clonotype showed up many times. This chain connects TRBV6-1 to TRBJ2-3; D uncertain. Germline CDR1 reads MNHNS; CDR2 reads SASEGT. The CDR3 runs to 16 residues. Trimming cost V 6 bases and J 0 bases, with 16 bases left between them. In DNA form, the CDR3 reads TGTGCCAGCAGCTCCCAAGAGACCTATAGCACAGATACGCAGTATTTT. Protein: CASSSQETYSTDTQYF.

This clonotype was counted a few times. The chain has TRBV10-3 and TRBJ1-3; tentative D call: TRBD1 (5 bases). The CDR3 spans 12 residues. V was cut by 11 bases and J by 4 bases, with 12 bases left in between. The germline V gene encodes CDR1 ENHRY and CDR2 SYGVKD. CDR3 in amino acids: CALGTGGNTIYF. CDR3 bases: TGTGCCCTCGGGACTGGAGGAAACACCATATATTTT.

This clonotype was counted ten times or more. This rearrangement joins TRBV7-2 to TRBJ2-3, with D perhaps TRBD1 (6 bases). Deletions cut 5 bases from V and 10 bases from J, with 16 bases between. The CDR3 contains 13 residues. Looked up from germline, CDR1 is SGHTA and CDR2 is FQGNSA. The CDR3 DNA sequence: TGTGCCAGCAGCCCGACCGGGACACCCCCGCAGTATTTT. Protein: CASSPTGTPPQYF.

This clonotype appeared many times. The chain recombines TRBV27 with TRBJ1-1; a possible D gene is TRBD1 (5 bases). V was pared by 0 bases and J by 4 bases, with 9 bases between. This CDR3 spans 14 amino acids. Looked up from germline, CDR1 is MNHEY and CDR2 is SMNVEV (reference sequence). Written as DNA, the CDR3 is TGTGCCAGCAGTTTATCGAGGGGAGGCACTGAAGCTTTCTTT. It yields the protein CASSLSRGGTEAFF.